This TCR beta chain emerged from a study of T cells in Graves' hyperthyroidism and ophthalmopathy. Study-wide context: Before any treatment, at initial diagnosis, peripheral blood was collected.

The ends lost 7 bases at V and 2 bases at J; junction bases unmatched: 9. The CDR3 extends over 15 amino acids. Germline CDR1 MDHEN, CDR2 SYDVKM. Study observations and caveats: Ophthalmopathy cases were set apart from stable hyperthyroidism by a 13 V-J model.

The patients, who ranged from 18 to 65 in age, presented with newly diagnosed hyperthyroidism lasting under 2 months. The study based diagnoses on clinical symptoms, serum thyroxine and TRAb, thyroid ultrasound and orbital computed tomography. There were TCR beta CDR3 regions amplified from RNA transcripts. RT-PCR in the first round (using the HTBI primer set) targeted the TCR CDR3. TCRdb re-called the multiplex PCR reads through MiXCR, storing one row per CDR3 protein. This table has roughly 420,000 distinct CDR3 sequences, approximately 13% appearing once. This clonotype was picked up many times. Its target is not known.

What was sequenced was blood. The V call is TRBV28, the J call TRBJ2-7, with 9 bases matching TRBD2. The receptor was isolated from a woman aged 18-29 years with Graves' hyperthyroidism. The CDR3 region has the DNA TGTGCCAGCATGGGGTCGGGCGGGAGGGCCTACGAGCAGTACTTC. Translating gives CASMGSGGRAYEQYF.